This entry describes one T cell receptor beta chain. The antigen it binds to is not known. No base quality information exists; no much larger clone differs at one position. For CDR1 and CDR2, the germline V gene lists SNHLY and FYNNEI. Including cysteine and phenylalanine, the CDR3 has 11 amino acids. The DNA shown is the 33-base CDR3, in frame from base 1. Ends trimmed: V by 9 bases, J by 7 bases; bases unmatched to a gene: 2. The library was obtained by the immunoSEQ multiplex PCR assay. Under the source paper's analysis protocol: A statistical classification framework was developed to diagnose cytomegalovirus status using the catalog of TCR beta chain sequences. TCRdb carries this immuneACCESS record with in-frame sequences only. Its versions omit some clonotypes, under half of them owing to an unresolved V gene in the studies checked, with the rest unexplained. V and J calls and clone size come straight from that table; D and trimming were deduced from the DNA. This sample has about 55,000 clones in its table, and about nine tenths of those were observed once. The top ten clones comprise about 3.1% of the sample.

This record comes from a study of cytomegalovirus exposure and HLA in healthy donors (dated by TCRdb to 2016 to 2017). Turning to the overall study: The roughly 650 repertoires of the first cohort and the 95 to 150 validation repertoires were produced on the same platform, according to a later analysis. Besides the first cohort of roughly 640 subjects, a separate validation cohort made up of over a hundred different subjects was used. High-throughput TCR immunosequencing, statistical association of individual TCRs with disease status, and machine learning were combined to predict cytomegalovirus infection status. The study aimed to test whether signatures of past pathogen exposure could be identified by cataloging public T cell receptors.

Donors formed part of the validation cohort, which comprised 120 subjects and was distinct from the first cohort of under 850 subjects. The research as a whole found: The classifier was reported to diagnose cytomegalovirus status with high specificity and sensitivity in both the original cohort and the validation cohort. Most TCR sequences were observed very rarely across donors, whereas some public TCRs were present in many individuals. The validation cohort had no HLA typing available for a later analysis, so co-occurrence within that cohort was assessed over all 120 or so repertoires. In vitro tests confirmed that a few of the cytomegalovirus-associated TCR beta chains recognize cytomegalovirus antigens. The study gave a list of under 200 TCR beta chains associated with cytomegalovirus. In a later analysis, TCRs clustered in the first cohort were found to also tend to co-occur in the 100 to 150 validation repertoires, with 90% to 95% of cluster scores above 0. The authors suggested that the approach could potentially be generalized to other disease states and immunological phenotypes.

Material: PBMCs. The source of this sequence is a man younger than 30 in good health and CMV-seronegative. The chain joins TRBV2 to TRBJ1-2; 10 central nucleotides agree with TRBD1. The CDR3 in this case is CASRTGGGYTF. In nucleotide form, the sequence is TGTGCCAGTAGGACAGGGGGTGGCTACACCTTC.